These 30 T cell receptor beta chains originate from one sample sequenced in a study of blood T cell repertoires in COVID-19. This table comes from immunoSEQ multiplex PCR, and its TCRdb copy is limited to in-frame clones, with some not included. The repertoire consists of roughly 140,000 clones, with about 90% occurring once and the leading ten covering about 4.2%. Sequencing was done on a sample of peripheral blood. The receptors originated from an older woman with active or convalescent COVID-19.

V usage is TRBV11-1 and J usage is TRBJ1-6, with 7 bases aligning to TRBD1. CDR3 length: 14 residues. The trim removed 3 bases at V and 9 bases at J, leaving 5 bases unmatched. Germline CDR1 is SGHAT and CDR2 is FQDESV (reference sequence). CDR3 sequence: CASSFRQGGSPLHF. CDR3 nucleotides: TGTGCCAGCAGCTTCAGACAGGGAGGTTCACCCCTCCACTTT.

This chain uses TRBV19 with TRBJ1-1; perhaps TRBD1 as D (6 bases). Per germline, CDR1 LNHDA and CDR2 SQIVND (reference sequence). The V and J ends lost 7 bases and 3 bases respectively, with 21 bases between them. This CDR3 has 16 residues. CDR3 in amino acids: CASNPRAGGADTEAFF. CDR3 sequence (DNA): TGTGCCAGTAACCCCCGGGCGGGGGGCGCAGACACTGAAGCTTTCTTT.

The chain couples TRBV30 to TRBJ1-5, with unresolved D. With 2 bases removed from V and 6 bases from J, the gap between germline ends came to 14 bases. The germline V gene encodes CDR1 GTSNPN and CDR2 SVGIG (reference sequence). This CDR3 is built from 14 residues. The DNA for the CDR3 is TGTGCCTGGAGTTTAACCCAGCACAGTCAGCCCCAGCATTTT. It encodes CAWSLTQHSQPQHF.

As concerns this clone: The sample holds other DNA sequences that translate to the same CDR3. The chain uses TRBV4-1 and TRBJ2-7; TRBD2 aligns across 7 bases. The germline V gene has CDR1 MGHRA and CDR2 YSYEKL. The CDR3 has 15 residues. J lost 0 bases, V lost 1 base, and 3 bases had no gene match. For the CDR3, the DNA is TGCGCCAGCAGCCAAGGGCTAGCGGACTCCTACGAGCAGTACTTC. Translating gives CASSQGLADSYEQYF.

CDR3: CASSQGGTDTQYF. The CDR3 nucleotides are TGTGCCAGCAGCCAGGGGGGCACAGATACGCAGTATTTT. The chain recombines TRBV5-6 with TRBJ2-3, with 7 bases lining up with TRBD1. Germline V gene data show CDR1 as SGHDT and CDR2 as YYEEEE. The CDR3 length is 13 residues. Trimming cost V 4 bases and J 1 base; bases outside gene matches: 0.

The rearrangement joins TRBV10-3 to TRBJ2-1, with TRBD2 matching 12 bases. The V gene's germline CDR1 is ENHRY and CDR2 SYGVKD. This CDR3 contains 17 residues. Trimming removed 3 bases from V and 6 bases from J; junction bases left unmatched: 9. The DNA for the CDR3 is TGTGCCATCAGTGACCGGACTAGCGGGACCAGGGGCAATGAGCAGTTCTTC. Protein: CAISDRTSGTRGNEQFF.

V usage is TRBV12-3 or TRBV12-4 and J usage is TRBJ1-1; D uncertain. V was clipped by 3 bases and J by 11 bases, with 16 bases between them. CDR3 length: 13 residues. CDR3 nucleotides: TGTGCCAGCAGTTTCGCGGGCGGGCAGAGGGCTTTCTTT. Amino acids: CASSFAGGQRAFF.

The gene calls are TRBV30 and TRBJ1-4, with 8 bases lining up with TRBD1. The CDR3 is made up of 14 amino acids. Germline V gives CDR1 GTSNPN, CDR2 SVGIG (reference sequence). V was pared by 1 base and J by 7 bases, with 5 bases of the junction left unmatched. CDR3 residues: CAWSDGQGSEKLFF. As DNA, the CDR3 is TGTGCCTGGAGTGACGGACAGGGCAGTGAAAAACTGTTTTTT.

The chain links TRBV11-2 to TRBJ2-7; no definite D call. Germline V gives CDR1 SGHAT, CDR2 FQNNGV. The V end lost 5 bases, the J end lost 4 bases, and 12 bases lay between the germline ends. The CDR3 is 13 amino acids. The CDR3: CASSLSQVYEQYF. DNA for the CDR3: TGTGCCAGCAGCCTATCCCAGGTGTACGAGCAGTACTTC.

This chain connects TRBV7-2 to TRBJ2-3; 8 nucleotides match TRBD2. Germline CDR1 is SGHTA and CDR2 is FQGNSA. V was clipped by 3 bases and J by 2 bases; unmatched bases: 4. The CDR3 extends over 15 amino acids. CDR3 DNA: TGTGCCAGCAGCTTCGGGGGGGCCTCCACAGATACGCAGTATTTT. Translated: CASSFGGASTDTQYF.

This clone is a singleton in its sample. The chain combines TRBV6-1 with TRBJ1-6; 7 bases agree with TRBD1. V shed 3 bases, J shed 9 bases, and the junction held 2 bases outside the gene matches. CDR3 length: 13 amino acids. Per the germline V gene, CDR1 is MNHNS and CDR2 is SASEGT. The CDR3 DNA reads TGTGCCAGCAGTGATCAGGGGGGTTCACCCCTCCACTTT. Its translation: CASSDQGGSPLHF.

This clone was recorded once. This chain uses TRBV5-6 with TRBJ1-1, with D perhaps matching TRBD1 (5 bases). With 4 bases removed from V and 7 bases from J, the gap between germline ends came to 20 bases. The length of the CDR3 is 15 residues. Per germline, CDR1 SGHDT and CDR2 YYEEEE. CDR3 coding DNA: TGTGCCAGCAGCCTTACTGGAGGGACTACGAATGAAGCTTTCTTT. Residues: CASSLTGGTTNEAFF.

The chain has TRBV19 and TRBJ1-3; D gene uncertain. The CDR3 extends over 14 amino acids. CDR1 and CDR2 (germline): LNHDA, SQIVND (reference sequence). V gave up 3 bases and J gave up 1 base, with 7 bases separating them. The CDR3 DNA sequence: TGTGCCAGTAGTATTGCGGATTCTGGAAACACCATATATTTT. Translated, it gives CASSIADSGNTIYF.

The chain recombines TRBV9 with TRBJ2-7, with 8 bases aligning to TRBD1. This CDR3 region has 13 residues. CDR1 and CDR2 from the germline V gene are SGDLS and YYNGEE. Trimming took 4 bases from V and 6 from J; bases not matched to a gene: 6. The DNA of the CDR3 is TGTGCCAGCAGCAGGGGACAGGTCACCGAGCAGTACTTC. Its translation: CASSRGQVTEQYF.

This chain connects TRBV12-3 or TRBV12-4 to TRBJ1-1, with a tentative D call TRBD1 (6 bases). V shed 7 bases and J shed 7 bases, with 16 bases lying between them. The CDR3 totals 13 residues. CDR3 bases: TGTGCCAGCAAGCTAGGGGGTGTGAGTGAAGCTTTCTTT. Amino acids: CASKLGGVSEAFF.

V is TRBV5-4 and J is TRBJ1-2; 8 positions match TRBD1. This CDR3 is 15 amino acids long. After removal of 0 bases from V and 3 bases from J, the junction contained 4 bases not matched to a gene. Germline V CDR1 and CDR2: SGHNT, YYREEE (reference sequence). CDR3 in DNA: TGTGCCAGCAGCTTGGAACAGGGGGTCGACTATGGCTACACCTTC. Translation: CASSLEQGVDYGYTF.

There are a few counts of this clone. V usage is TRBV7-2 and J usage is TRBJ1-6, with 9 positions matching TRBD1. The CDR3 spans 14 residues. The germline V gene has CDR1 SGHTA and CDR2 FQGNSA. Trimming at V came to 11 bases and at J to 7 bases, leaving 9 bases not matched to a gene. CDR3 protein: CAAGTGTSNSPLHF. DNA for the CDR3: TGTGCCGCCGGGACAGGGACCTCAAATTCACCCCTCCACTTT.

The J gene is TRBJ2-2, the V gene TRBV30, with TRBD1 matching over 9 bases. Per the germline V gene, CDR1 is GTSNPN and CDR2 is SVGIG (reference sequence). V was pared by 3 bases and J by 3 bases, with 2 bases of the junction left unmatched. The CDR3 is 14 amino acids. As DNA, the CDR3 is TGTGCCTGGAGGGGACAGGGTTACACCGGGGAGCTGTTTTTT. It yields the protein CAWRGQGYTGELFF.

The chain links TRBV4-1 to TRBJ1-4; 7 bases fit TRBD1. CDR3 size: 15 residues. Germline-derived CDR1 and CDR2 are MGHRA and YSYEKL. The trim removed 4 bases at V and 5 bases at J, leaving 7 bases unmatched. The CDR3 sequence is CASSLSPGQNEKLFF. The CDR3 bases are TGCGCCAGCAGCCTATCGCCGGGACAGAATGAAAAACTGTTTTTT.

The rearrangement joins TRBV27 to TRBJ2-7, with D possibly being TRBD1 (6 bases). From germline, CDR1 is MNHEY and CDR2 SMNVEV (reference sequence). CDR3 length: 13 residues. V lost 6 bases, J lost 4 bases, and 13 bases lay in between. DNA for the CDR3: TGTGCCAGCAGCACCGGACAGCGTTACGAGCAGTACTTC. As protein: CASSTGQRYEQYF.

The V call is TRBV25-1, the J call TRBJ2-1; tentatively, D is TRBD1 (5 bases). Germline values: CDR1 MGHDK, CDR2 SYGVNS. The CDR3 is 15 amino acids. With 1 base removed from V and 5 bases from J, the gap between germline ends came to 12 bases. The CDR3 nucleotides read TGTGCCAGCAGTGAATTGGTCGACAGAAACAATGAGCAGTTCTTC. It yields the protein CASSELVDRNNEQFF.

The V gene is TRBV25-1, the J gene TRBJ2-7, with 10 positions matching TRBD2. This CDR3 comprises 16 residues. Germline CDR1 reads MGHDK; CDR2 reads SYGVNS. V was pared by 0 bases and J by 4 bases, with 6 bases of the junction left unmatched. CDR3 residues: CASSEYRASGGYEQYF. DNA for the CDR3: TGTGCCAGCAGTGAATATAGGGCTAGCGGGGGTTACGAGCAGTACTTC.

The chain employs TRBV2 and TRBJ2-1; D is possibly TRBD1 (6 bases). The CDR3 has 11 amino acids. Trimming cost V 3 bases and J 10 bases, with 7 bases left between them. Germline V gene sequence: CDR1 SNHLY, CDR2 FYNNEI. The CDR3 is CASSDGTEQFF. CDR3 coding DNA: TGTGCCAGCAGTGACGGGACAGAGCAGTTCTTC.

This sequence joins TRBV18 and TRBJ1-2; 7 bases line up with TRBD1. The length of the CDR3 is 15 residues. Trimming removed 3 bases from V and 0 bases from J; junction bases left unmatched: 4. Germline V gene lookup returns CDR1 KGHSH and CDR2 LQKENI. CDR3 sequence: CASSPGTDANYGYTF. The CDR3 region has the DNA TGTGCCAGCTCACCTGGGACAGACGCTAACTATGGCTACACCTTC.

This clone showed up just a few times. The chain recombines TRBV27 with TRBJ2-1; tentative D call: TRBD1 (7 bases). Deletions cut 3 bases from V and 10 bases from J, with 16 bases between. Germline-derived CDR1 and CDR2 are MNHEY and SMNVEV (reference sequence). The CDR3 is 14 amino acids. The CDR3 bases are TGTGCCAGCAGTTTTGCGGCAGGGGGGAGGGAGCAGTTCTTC. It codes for CASSFAAGGREQFF.

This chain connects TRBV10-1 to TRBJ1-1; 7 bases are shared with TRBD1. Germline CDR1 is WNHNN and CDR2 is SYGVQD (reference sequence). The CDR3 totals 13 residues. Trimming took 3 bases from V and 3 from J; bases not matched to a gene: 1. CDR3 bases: TGCGCCAGCAGTGAACAGGGGCACACTGAAGCTTTCTTT. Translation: CASSEQGHTEAFF.

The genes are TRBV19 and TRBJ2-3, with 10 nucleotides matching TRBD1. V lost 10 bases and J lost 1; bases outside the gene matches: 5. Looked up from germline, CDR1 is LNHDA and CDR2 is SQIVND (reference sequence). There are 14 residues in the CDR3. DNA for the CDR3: TGTGCCACCCGCGGGACAGGGGGCACAGATACGCAGTATTTT. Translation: CATRGTGGTDTQYF.

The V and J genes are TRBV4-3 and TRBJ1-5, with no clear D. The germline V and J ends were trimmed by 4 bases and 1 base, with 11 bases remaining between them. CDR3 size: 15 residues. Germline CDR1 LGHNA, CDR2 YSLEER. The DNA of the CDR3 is TGCGCCAGCAGCCGGGAGGCAGACAGCAATCAGCCCCAGCATTTT. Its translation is CASSREADSNQPQHF.

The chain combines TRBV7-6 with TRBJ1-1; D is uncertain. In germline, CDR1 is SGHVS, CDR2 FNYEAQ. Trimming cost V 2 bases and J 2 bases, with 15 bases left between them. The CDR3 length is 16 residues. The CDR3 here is CASSLLAAGGNTEAFF. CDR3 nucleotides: TGTGCCAGCAGCTTACTGGCGGCCGGAGGCAACACTGAAGCTTTCTTT.

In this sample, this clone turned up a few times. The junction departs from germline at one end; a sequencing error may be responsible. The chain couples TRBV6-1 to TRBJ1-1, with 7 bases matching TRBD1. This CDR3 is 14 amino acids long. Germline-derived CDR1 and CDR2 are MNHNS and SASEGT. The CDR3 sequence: CASSERPGTAGAFF. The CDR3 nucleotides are TGTGCCAGCAGTGAACGTCCCGGGACAGCGGGCGCATTTTTT.